These 30 T cell receptor beta chains originate from one sample sequenced in a study of vaccination and CD4 T cells after COVID-19. Their target antigens are unknown. The Oncomine TCR Beta short-read assay sequenced DNA from cultured CD4+ T cells. Each CDR3 protein is one row after TCRdb ran MiXCR on the PCR reads. The table includes about 21,000 distinct CDR3 sequences, under 70% detected once. The treatment denotes: 10-day PBMC culture with coronavirus spike peptide pools or control peptides (ViraFEST assay). The material sequenced was CD4+ T cells from blood, cultured in vitro. Receptors originate from a human donor who had recovered from COVID-19.

The V gene is TRBV20-1, the J gene TRBJ2-5; the match to TRBD2 covers 9 bases. CDR3 size: 15 residues. Trimming at V came to 3 bases and at J to 3 bases, leaving 8 bases not matched to a gene. Per germline, CDR1 DFQATT and CDR2 SNEGSKA (reference sequence). CDR3 bases: TGCAGTGCTAGGTTGGGCGGGGGGGCTAAAGAGACCCAGTACTTC. Its protein product is CSARLGGGAKETQYF.

This clonotype has a handful of counts. The J gene is TRBJ2-6, the V gene TRBV12-3 or TRBV12-4, with D uncertain. V lost 7 bases to trimming and J lost 0 bases, with 4 bases between them. This CDR3 is built from 13 residues. The DNA for the CDR3 is TGTGCCAGCACCATCTCTGGGGCCAACGTCCTGACTTTC. Protein sequence: CASTISGANVLTF.

In this sample, this clonotype turned up a few times. The genes are TRBV7-2 and TRBJ1-2; D possibly corresponds to TRBD1 (6 bases). This CDR3 has 15 amino acids. Germline loops: CDR1 SGHTA, CDR2 FQGNSA. Between the trimmed V and J ends, which lost 0 bases and 5 bases, there was a span of 13 bases. The CDR3 here is CASSLAAGGLYGYTF. The CDR3 DNA reads TGTGCCAGCAGCTTAGCGGCGGGGGGCCTTTATGGCTACACCTTC.

The chain combines TRBV9 with TRBJ2-5; D is unresolved. The CDR3 sequence is 13 residues long. Germline V gene data show CDR1 as SGDLS and CDR2 as YYNGEE. Trimming took 4 bases from V and 5 from J, leaving 12 bases between them. The chain's CDR3 is CASSLHSAETQYF. The DNA of the CDR3 is TGTGCCAGCAGCCTTCACTCGGCGGAGACCCAGTACTTC.

The chain has TRBV27 and TRBJ2-7; 9 nucleotides match TRBD1. Per germline, CDR1 MNHEY and CDR2 SMNVEV (reference sequence). V was pared by 3 bases and J by 5 bases, with 8 bases of the junction left unmatched. The CDR3 runs 15 residues. The CDR3 is CASSLRGTGSHEQYF. The CDR3 region has the DNA TGTGCCAGCAGTTTGCGGGGGACAGGGTCCCACGAGCAGTACTTC.

Only one count was recorded for this clonotype. The DNA of the CDR3 is TGCAGTGCTAGAAGCCCTTTGGGCACAGATACGCAGTATTTT. This codes for CSARSPLGTDTQYF. The V and J genes are TRBV20-1 and TRBJ2-3; D is uncertain. V was cut by 2 bases and J by 1 base, with 10 bases left in between. Looked up from germline, CDR1 is DFQATT and CDR2 is SNEGSKA (reference sequence). The CDR3 runs 14 residues.

V and J are TRBV20-1 and TRBJ1-5; TRBD1 is a possible D gene (6 bases). The germline V gene has CDR1 DFQATT and CDR2 SNEGSKA (reference sequence). Deletions cut 6 bases from V and 0 bases from J, with 15 bases between. The CDR3 runs to 15 residues. CDR3 in amino acids: CSARIGGYSNQPQHF. As DNA, the CDR3 is TGCAGTGCCCGTATCGGGGGCTATAGCAATCAGCCCCAGCATTTT.

The chain recombines TRBV5-1 with TRBJ1-2; TRBD1 matches 7 bases. The germline V gene encodes CDR1 SGHRS and CDR2 YFSETQ. This CDR3 comprises 18 residues. V dropped 2 bases and J dropped 3; count of bases not matched to a gene: 16. CDR3 DNA: TGCGCCAGCAGCTTTTTGCCTATTGGGCAGGGGGTCTACTATGGCTACACCTTC. Residues: CASSFLPIGQGVYYGYTF.

The rearrangement links TRBV28 to TRBJ1-5; no firm D call. The CDR3 totals 15 residues. Germline V CDR1 and CDR2: MDHEN, SYDVKM. V was trimmed by 3 bases and J by 6 bases, leaving 15 bases between them. The CDR3 coding sequence is TGTGCCAGCAGTTTCCTAAGACCTGGCGGTCAGCCCCAGCATTTT. Its translation: CASSFLRPGGQPQHF.

The chain uses TRBV10-1 and TRBJ2-7; 8 bases line up with TRBD1. The junction had 6 bases not matched to a gene; V was cut back by 3 bases and J by 5 bases. The CDR3 runs to 14 residues. Germline V lookup: CDR1 WNHNN, CDR2 SYGVQD (reference sequence). The CDR3 here is CASSDPGTGDEQYF. The CDR3 bases are TGCGCCAGCAGTGACCCCGGGACAGGCGACGAGCAGTACTTC.

This clonotype is labeled as large (0.1 to 1%). CDR3 bases: TGTGCCAGTAGTATAAGCAGGGGAGGCAATCAGCCCCAGCATTTT. Translation: CASSISRGGNQPQHF. The rearrangement uses TRBV19 and TRBJ1-5; TRBD1 might be the D (6 bases). The CDR3 is 15 residues long. Germline V gene data show CDR1 as LNHDA and CDR2 as SQIVND (reference sequence). V was pared by 2 bases and J by 2 bases, with 10 bases between. Complete variable domain (other parts from reference TRBV19 and TRBJ1-5): DGGITQSPKYLFRKEGQNVTLSCEQNLNHDAMYWYRQDPGQGLRLIYYSQIVNDFQKGDIAEGYSVSREKKESFPLTVTSAQKNPTAFYLCASSISRGGNQPQHFGDGTRLSIL.

V and J are TRBV11-3 and TRBJ2-1; 7 positions match TRBD1. With V trimmed by 1 base and J by 8 bases, 11 bases remained unmatched. Germline V gene lookup returns CDR1 SGHNT and CDR2 YENEEA. This CDR3 contains 16 residues. CDR3 nucleotides: TGTGCCAGCAGCTTAGGTCAGGGGGATCCTGGTGATGAGCAGTTCTTC. It encodes CASSLGQGDPGDEQFF.

The chain carries TRBV7-9 and TRBJ1-2; no clear D. V lost 5 bases to trimming and J lost 1 base, with 17 bases between them. The CDR3 runs 16 residues. Germline assignment: CDR1 SEHNR and CDR2 FQNEAQ (reference sequence). The CDR3 nucleotides are TGTGCCAGCAGCCTCTCCACGGGATCCGGTAACTATGGCTACACCTTC. This sequence encodes CASSLSTGSGNYGYTF. Full variable domain (remainder filled in from reference TRBV7-9 and TRBJ1-2): DTGVSQNPRHKITKRGQNVTFRCDPISEHNRLYWYRQTLGQGPEFLTYFQNEAQLEKSRLLSDRFSAERPKGSFSTLEIQRTEQGDSAMYLCASSLSTGSGNYGYTFGSGTRLTVV.

This clonotype was counted a few times. Written as DNA, the CDR3 is TGTGCCAGCAGCCCAGACCCCTCAGATACGCAGTATTTT. Translation: CASSPDPSDTQYF. The gene calls are TRBV11-3 and TRBJ2-3; D is uncertain. Trimming pared 5 bases from V and 4 bases from J, leaving 10 bases between. The germline CDR1 and CDR2 sequences are SGHNT and YENEEA. The CDR3 is 13 amino acids.

This clonotype appeared a single time. This chain uses TRBV7-2 with TRBJ2-3; weak D call: TRBD2 (6 bases). Germline CDR1 is SGHTA and CDR2 is FQGNSA. Trimming took off 6 bases at V and 0 bases at J, with 16 bases between the two ends. There are 16 residues in the CDR3. CDR3 nucleotides: TGTGCCAGCAGGTTCCAAGGAGGGTCTAGCACAGATACGCAGTATTTT. Translating gives CASRFQGGSSTDTQYF.

The chain has TRBV5-4 and TRBJ1-2, with D perhaps matching TRBD1 (5 bases). Germline CDR1 SGHNT, CDR2 YYREEE (reference sequence). The length of the CDR3 is 15 residues. V lost 4 bases, J lost 7 bases, and 20 bases lay in between. The CDR3 bases are TGTGCCAGCAGCCCCGCTAGCGGGACCTCGGGTGGCTACACCTTC. It codes for CASSPASGTSGGYTF.

The chain employs TRBV20-1 and TRBJ2-1, with TRBD2 matching over 11 bases. Trimming took 6 bases from V and 7 from J; bases not matched to a gene: 5. CDR1 is DFQATT and CDR2 is SNEGSKA in the germline V gene (reference sequence). The CDR3 is 13 residues long. The CDR3 loop reads CSAPTSGKNEQFF. Here the CDR3 DNA reads TGCAGTGCGCCGACTAGCGGGAAAAATGAGCAGTTCTTC.

This rearrangement joins TRBV19 to TRBJ2-5, with D possibly called TRBD1 or TRBD2 (6 bases each). Germline CDR1 LNHDA, CDR2 SQIVND (reference sequence). The V end lost 3 bases, the J end lost 5 bases, and 19 bases lay between the germline ends. CDR3 length: 16 amino acids. The CDR3 sequence is CASSMRRGVYGETQYF. The CDR3 DNA is TGTGCCAGTAGTATGCGGAGGGGGGTGTACGGGGAGACCCAGTACTTC.

The rearrangement links TRBV19 to TRBJ2-5; TRBD1 matches 7 bases. J gave up 0 bases and V 6 bases, and 4 bases lay outside the gene matches. The germline gives CDR1 LNHDA, CDR2 SQIVND (reference sequence). This CDR3 comprises 14 residues. Here the CDR3 reads CASRKTGYQETQYF. Here the CDR3 DNA reads TGTGCCAGTAGGAAGACAGGGTACCAAGAGACCCAGTACTTC.

There are a few counts of this clonotype. The chain has TRBV2 and TRBJ2-2, with 7 bases lining up with TRBD2. Germline values: CDR1 SNHLY, CDR2 FYNNEI. V gave up 11 bases and J gave up 4 bases; unmatched junction bases: 7. The CDR3 runs to 13 residues. DNA of the CDR3: TGTGCCGGGAGGGTCGCTGGCACCGGGGAGCTGTTTTTT. This translates into CAGRVAGTGELFF. The whole variable domain, filled in from reference TRBV2 and TRBJ2-2, reads EPEVTQTPSHQVTQMGQEVILRCVPISNHLYFYWYRQILGQKVEFLVSFYNNEISEKSEIFDDQFSVERPDGSNFTLKIRSTKLEDSAMYFCAGRVAGTGELFFGEGSRLTVL.

The J gene is TRBJ2-7, the V gene TRBV7-9; tentative D call: TRBD2 (5 bases). The germline V and J ends were trimmed by 6 bases and 1 base, with 7 bases remaining between them. CDR1 and CDR2 (germline): SEHNR, FQNEAQ (reference sequence). The CDR3 is 12 residues long. The CDR3 sequence is CASSRGSYEQYF. The CDR3 region has the DNA TGTGCCAGCAGTAGAGGGTCCTACGAGCAGTACTTC.

The chain is built from TRBV10-1 and TRBJ1-1; 7 bases align to TRBD1. Germline trimming cut 4 bases from V and 5 bases from J; bases unmatched to any gene: 19. CDR3 length: 18 amino acids. Germline CDR1 is WNHNN and CDR2 is SYGVQD (reference sequence). Written as DNA, the CDR3 is TGCGCCAGCAGTGCCTCCTCGGGGGGGACAGCTCGAAAGACTGAAGCTTTCTTT. Protein: CASSASSGGTARKTEAFF.

The chain employs TRBV2 and TRBJ1-5; D remains ambiguous. CDR1 and CDR2 from the germline V gene are SNHLY and FYNNEI. The CDR3 is 13 amino acids. V lost 4 bases, J lost 2 bases, and 6 bases lay in between. The chain's CDR3 is CASSVVGNQPQHF. CDR3 DNA sequence: TGTGCCAGCAGTGTTGTGGGCAATCAGCCCCAGCATTTT.

This clonotype has just one count. The junction does not match germline at one end; this may be a read error. The chain recombines TRBV7-9 with TRBJ1-3; D is undetermined. Germline V CDR1 and CDR2: SEHNR, FQNEAQ (reference sequence). The CDR3 sequence is 16 residues long. CDR3 sequence (DNA): TGTGCCAGCAACCGAGGAGGATCTCGCTCTGGGAACACCATATATTTT. This encodes CASNRGGSRSGNTIYF.

The gene calls are TRBV27 and TRBJ2-7, with D possibly being TRBD1 (5 bases). V lost 2 bases and J lost 2, with 10 bases in between. Germline CDR1 MNHEY, CDR2 SMNVEV (reference sequence). This CDR3 is 14 amino acids long. CDR3 residues: CASSLKGRAYEQYF. The CDR3 DNA sequence: TGTGCCAGCAGTTTAAAGGGCAGGGCCTACGAGCAGTACTTC.

The J gene is TRBJ2-2, the V gene TRBV4-1; tentative D call: TRBD2 (5 bases). Between the trimmed V and J ends, which lost 0 bases and 6 bases, there was a span of 11 bases. Germline V CDR1 and CDR2: MGHRA, YSYEKL. CDR3 length equals 15 residues. In DNA form, the CDR3 reads TGCGCCAGCAGCCAAGATAATAGCGTGGCCGGGGAGCTGTTTTTT. Protein product: CASSQDNSVAGELFF.

Only a few counts were recorded for this clonotype. The chain links TRBV24-1 to TRBJ2-5, with 11 bases identical to TRBD2. CDR1 is KGHDR and CDR2 is SFDVKD in the germline V gene. The CDR3 loop spans 16 amino acids. Germline trimming cut 4 bases from V and 3 bases from J; bases unmatched to any gene: 6. The CDR3 DNA sequence: TGTGCCACCAGTGACCTAGCGGGAGGAGGGGAAGAGACCCAGTACTTC. Encoded protein: CATSDLAGGGEETQYF.

A few counts support this clonotype. V is TRBV6-2 or TRBV6-3 and J is TRBJ1-2; no clear D gene. The V end lost 7 bases, the J end lost 8 bases, and 26 bases lay between the germline ends. This CDR3 is built from 16 residues. Per germline, CDR1 MNHEY and CDR2 SVGEGT. CDR3 sequence: CASTLEERQPVLGYTF. The CDR3 DNA sequence: TGTGCCAGCACCCTAGAGGAGCGGCAGCCCGTCTTGGGCTACACCTTC.

This clonotype was recorded once. The J gene is TRBJ2-3, the V gene TRBV2; 7 positions agree with TRBD2. The V gene end was trimmed by 3 bases and the J gene end by 7 bases; junction bases not matched to a gene: 7. The germline V gene has CDR1 SNHLY and CDR2 FYNNEI. This CDR3 is 14 amino acids long. CDR3 DNA sequence: TGTGCCAGCAGTGATTCCGCTAGCGGTTATACGCAGTATTTT. Protein sequence: CASSDSASGYTQYF.

V gene TRBV27 combines with J gene TRBJ2-7; 8 nucleotides match TRBD1. Losses at the gene ends were 5 bases for V and 0 bases for J; bases not matched to a gene: 18. The CDR3 runs to 19 residues. The germline CDR1 and CDR2 sequences are MNHEY and SMNVEV (reference sequence). The CDR3 DNA follows: TGTGCCAGCAGTCTTACTACTCCCGGGACAGGTTTGAGCTCCTACGAGCAGTACTTC. Translated, it gives CASSLTTPGTGLSSYEQYF.